The TCR beta chain described here comes from a study of cytomegalovirus exposure and HLA in healthy donors. The CDR3 loop spans 15 amino acids. Unmatched junction bases numbered 7, after V lost 5 bases and J lost 7 bases. CDR1 MNHNY and CDR2 SVGAGI come from the germline V gene (reference sequence). Method: immunoSEQ multiplex PCR; TCRdb's copy keeps in-frame clones and lacks some. The sample yields 80,000 to 100,000 clones, roughly 85% seen once. Sequenced: PBMCs. This sequence was found in a woman in her twenties or thirties in good health and CMV-seronegative. The rearrangement joins TRBV6-6 to TRBJ1-4; TRBD1 matches 10 bases. The DNA for the CDR3 is TGTGCCAGCAGTGGGTCGGACAGGGGGAGTGAAAAACTGTTTTTT. Protein sequence: CASSGSDRGSEKLFF.